The 9 T cell receptor beta chains reported below all come from one sample, sequenced in a study of blood T cell repertoires in COVID-19 (dated by TCRdb to about 2020). Libraries were prepared through the immunoSEQ multiplex PCR assay. Here the immuneACCESS table is served through TCRdb, limited to in-frame sequences with V and J called. Missing clones are a known gap in these copies; in checked studies unresolved V genes cover under half, and the rest lacks a known reason. This sample comprises just under 350,000 clones, about 88% of them detected only once. Of the sample, about 7.3% falls within the top ten clones. The material sequenced was peripheral blood. The receptors here all came from a woman aged 70-85 years with COVID-19, enrolled during active disease.

The chain couples TRBV24-1 to TRBJ2-7; 11 bases fit TRBD1. The CDR3 is 18 residues long. Trimming removed 2 bases from V and 6 bases from J; junction bases left unmatched: 14. Germline V lookup: CDR1 KGHDR, CDR2 SFDVKD. For the CDR3, the DNA is TGTGCCACCAGTGATTCGACTTTGGACAGGGGGCAGTCGGGCGAGCAGTACTTC. Translating it yields CATSDSTLDRGQSGEQYF.

This sequence joins TRBV30 and TRBJ1-5, with D perhaps TRBD1 (6 bases). The germline V and J ends were trimmed by 1 base and 3 bases, with 10 bases remaining between them. In germline, CDR1 is GTSNPN, CDR2 SVGIG (reference sequence). This CDR3 comprises 14 residues. The CDR3 here is CAWSAGAFNQPQHF. CDR3 DNA sequence: TGTGCCTGGAGTGCAGGGGCGTTCAATCAGCCCCAGCATTTT. Full variable domain (remainder filled in from reference TRBV30 and TRBJ1-5): SQTIHQWPATLVQPVGSPLSLECTVEGTSNPNLYWYRQAAGRGLQLLFYSVGIGQISSEVPQNLSASRPQDRQFILSSKKLLLSDSGFYLCAWSAGAFNQPQHFGDGTRLSIL.

This chain uses TRBV18 with TRBJ1-6, with 9 bases identical to TRBD1. The CDR3 covers 17 residues. Germline V gene sequence: CDR1 KGHSH, CDR2 LQKENI. The V gene end was trimmed by 4 bases and the J gene end by 10 bases; junction bases not matched to a gene: 14. The CDR3 DNA is TGTGCCAGCTCACTCTTTGAATCCGGGACAGGGAACTCACCCCTCCACTTT. As protein: CASSLFESGTGNSPLHF.

J is TRBJ1-2 and V is TRBV7-9, with 7 bases fitting TRBD1. Trimming removed 2 bases from V and 8 bases from J; junction bases left unmatched: 11. Germline assignment: CDR1 SEHNR and CDR2 FQNEAQ (reference sequence). The CDR3 loop spans 15 amino acids. DNA for the CDR3: TGTGCCAGCAGCTTAAACGCAGGGGGGTCGGGAGGCTACACCTTC. Translating gives CASSLNAGGSGGYTF.

This clone showed up just a few times. The chain is built from TRBV13 and TRBJ2-7, with D perhaps matching TRBD1 (5 bases). This CDR3 has 13 residues. V lost 5 bases to trimming and J lost 3 bases, with 11 bases between them. Germline CDR1 reads PRHDT; CDR2 reads FYEKMQ (reference sequence). CDR3 in amino acids: CASSTRQIYEQYF. In DNA form, the CDR3 reads TGTGCCAGCAGCACCCGACAGATCTACGAGCAGTACTTC. The complete variable domain, with remaining parts taken from reference TRBV13 and TRBJ2-7, reads AAGVIQSPRHLIKEKRETATLKCYPIPRHDTVYWYQQGPGQDPQFLISFYEKMQSDKGSIPDRFSAQQFSDYHSELNMSSLELGDSALYFCASSTRQIYEQYFGPGTRLTVT.

V and J are TRBV7-6 and TRBJ2-5; a weak D match, TRBD1 (6 bases). Trimming stripped 0 bases from V and 5 bases from J, with 13 bases between. CDR1 is SGHVS, CDR2 FNYEAQ, per germline. The CDR3 spans 15 residues. DNA of the CDR3: TGTGCCAGCAGCTTAGCGGCAACAGGGCGGGAGACCCAGTACTTC. Its protein product is CASSLAATGRETQYF.

The V and J genes are TRBV5-1 and TRBJ1-1, with D perhaps matching TRBD1 (6 bases). V lost 0 bases and J lost 2, with 14 bases in between. This CDR3 is 16 amino acids long. Germline V gene sequence: CDR1 SGHRS, CDR2 YFSETQ. For the CDR3, the DNA is TGCGCCAGCAGCTTGGTACAGGGTGGTGTAAACACTGAAGCTTTCTTT. Translation gives CASSLVQGGVNTEAFF. Together with reference TRBV5-1 and TRBJ1-1, the CDR3 gives the full variable domain: KAGVTQTPRYLIKTRGQQVTLSCSPISGHRSVSWYQQTPGQGLQFLFEYFSETQRNKGNFPGRFSGRQFSNSRSEMNVSTLELGDSALYLCASSLVQGGVNTEAFFGQGTRLTVV.

The gene calls are TRBV3-1 (or the pseudogene TRBV3-2) and TRBJ2-7; 8 bases line up with TRBD2. CDR1 is LGHDT and CDR2 is YNNKEL in the germline V gene (reference sequence). J was trimmed by 6 bases and V by 3 bases; bases with no gene match: 4. The CDR3 runs 13 residues. The CDR3 here is CASSQGLVLEQYF. The CDR3 coding sequence is TGTGCCAGCAGCCAGGGACTAGTGCTCGAGCAGTACTTC.

V usage is TRBV10-2 and J usage is TRBJ1-1; 7 bases fit TRBD1. The CDR3 is 15 amino acids. CDR1 WSHSY and CDR2 SAAADI come from the germline V gene. V shed 2 bases and J 6 bases; nucleotides not matched to a gene: 9. The DNA for the CDR3 is TGCGCCAGCAGTGAGCCACGACAGGGTGGTGCTGAAGCTTTCTTT. Translated, it gives CASSEPRQGGAEAFF.